This TCR beta chain was identified in a study of blood T cell repertoires in COVID-19. Study-level background: Acute and convalescent COVID-19 specimens originated in the United States, Italy and Spain.

The CDR3 has 13 amino acids. Trimming left V 2 bases short and J 8 bases short, with 10 bases between. Germline CDR1 and CDR2: SEHNR and FQNEAQ (reference sequence). In the original workflow: Amplification of reference gene primers was used by the study to estimate nucleated cell counts. Some clones are missing from TCRdb's copy, which holds only in-frame ones; the method was immunoSEQ multiplex PCR. V, J and clone size derive from that table, while D and trimming were established from the DNA sequence. The sample shows 220,000 or so clones, 88% of them seen only once. This clone was picked up one time.

The chain couples TRBV7-9 to TRBJ2-1; the D is unclear. This TCR derives from a woman aged 50 to 60 with acute COVID-19. Sequenced sample: PBMCs or T cells enriched from blood (not recorded which). In nucleotides, the CDR3 is TGTGCCAGCAGCTTAACCTATCGTGATGAGCAGTTCTTC. This sequence encodes CASSLTYRDEQFF.